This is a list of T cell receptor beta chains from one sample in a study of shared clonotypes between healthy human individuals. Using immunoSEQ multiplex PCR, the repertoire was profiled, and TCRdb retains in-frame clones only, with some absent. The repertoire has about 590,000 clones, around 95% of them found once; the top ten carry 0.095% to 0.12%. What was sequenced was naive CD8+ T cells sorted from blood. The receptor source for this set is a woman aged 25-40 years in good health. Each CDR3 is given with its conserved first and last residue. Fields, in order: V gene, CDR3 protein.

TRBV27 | CASSSGTSGTQETQYF
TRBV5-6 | CASSLDYYGYTF
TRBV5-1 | CASSWQGGSREGYTF
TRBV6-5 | CASRDRANYGYTF
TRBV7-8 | CASSLEVDHSYNEQFF
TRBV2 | CASSGGQGQPTYEQYF
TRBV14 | CASSPSGLPYEQYF
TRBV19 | CASRVSGFEGNTEAFF
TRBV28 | CASSLDVGYEQYF
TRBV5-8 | CASSLVGELKGQYF
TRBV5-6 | CASSYGTGYYEQYF
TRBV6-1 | CASTEGTNYGYTF
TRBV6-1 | CASMGGTGELFF
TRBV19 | CASSLTWGNQPQHF
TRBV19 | CASRTQGALHEQFF
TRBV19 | CASSIDPGQETQYF
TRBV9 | CASSDDNANYGYTF
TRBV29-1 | CSVDLTGDSYEQYF
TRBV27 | CASSSPGEGAYEQYF
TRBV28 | CASSPNVPTNVETQYF
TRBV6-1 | CASSERQGVWYGYTF
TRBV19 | CATGTGVYEQYF
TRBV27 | CASGVYSNQPQHF
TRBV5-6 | CASRLGTGAGELFF
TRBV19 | CASSEVGLNSPLHF
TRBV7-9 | CASSFSGRAPETQYF
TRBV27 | CASTAGASYNEQFF
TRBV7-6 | CASSFGRGNNEQFF
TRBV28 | CASSLRVSPDEQYF
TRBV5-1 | CASSLVDRPGELFF
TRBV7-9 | CASSIAGTRYEQFF
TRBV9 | CASSGTGNKDGYTF
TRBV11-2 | CASSLGLAGGNEQFF
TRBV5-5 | CAAPHLFSYEQYF
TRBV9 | CASSVGGQVYTGELFF
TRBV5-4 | CASSSTGSMNTEAFF
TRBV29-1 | CSVAIWAGGGYEQYF
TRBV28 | CASSTGDPGNTIYF
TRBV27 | CASSGTVPAGGRPYEQYF
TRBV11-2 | CASSLQEGSYEQYF
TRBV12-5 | CASGLVTLNTGELFF
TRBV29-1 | CSVELGLDTQYF
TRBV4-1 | CASSQVMGGAGGELFF